The 2 T cell receptor beta chains below were found in one sample sequenced in a study of cytomegalovirus exposure and HLA in healthy donors. The PCR ran on 60 Vbeta and 13 Jbeta primers. Sequencing was performed with immunoSEQ multiplex PCR; in TCRdb, only in-frame clones are kept and a portion is missing. This sample has approximately 85,000 clones, with roughly 77% found just once. What was sequenced was PBMCs. The receptors here all came from a man aged 30-40 years in good health and CMV-seronegative.

This chain's CDR3 is CASRGQGESYEQYF. CDR3 coding DNA: TGTGCCAGCAGGGGACAGGGGGAATCCTACGAGCAGTACTTC. This chain uses TRBV6-5 with TRBJ2-7; the match to TRBD1 covers 11 bases. CDR3 length: 14 residues. CDR1 MNHEY and CDR2 SVGAGI come from the germline V gene. Losses at the gene ends were 6 bases for V and 1 base for J; bases not matched to a gene: 2.

This chain connects TRBV25-1 to TRBJ2-2; 7 nucleotides line up with TRBD1. CDR1 and CDR2 from the germline V gene are MGHDK and SYGVNS. Trimming at V came to 7 bases and at J to 1 base, leaving 6 bases not matched to a gene. The length of the CDR3 is 15 residues. Here the CDR3 DNA reads TGTGCCAGCAAGCCTGGGGACAGGAACACCGGGGAGCTGTTTTTT. Translating gives CASKPGDRNTGELFF.